This is a list of T cell receptor beta chains from one sample in a study of blood T cells in healthy people across ages. TCRdb reprocessed the 5' RACE reads with MiXCR, giving one entry per CDR3 protein. Of about 780,000 distinct CDR3 sequences detected, 46% appear once; the ten largest clones hold 15% to 20%. Sequencing was performed on blood. The receptors shown here come from an older man in good health. The CDR3 runs from the conserved cysteine through the conserved F or W. Fields, in order: clone size, D gene, V gene, J gene, CDR3 DNA, CDR3 protein. D genes are given only for firm matches. For some rows the clone size is stated as once, few or many, or as a class when expanded; others skip it.

>-|TRBD2|TRBV12-3/TRBV12-4|TRBJ2-5
TGTGCCAGCAGTTTTGGGACCATTCGGGGGGGGCAAGAGACCCAGTACTTC
CASSFGTIRGGQETQYF
>-|TRBD2|TRBV29-1|TRBJ2-7
TGCAGCGTCGTGACTAGCGGAGACTCTTACGAGCAGTACTTC
CSVVTSGDSYEQYF
>-|-|TRBV7-2|TRBJ1-4
TGTGCCAGCAGCCCCGGGATAGATGAAAAACTGTTTTTT
CASSPGIDEKLFF
>-|-|TRBV5-1|TRBJ1-1
TGCGCCAGCAGCCGGACCGGGGCAGGCCCCGAGGACACTGAAGCTTTCTTT
CASSRTGAGPEDTEAFF
>few|-|TRBV20-1|TRBJ1-1
TGCAGTGCTAGTTTGGGGAGCACTGAAGCTTTCTTT
CSASLGSTEAFF
>-|TRBD2|TRBV12-3/TRBV12-4|TRBJ2-1
TGTGCCAGCAGTAGGACTAGCGGGAGTAGCAATGAGCAGTTCTTC
CASSRTSGSSNEQFF
>-|-|TRBV11-2|TRBJ2-7
TGTGCCAGCAGCTTATACGCCGGGACACACTCCTACGAGCAGTACTTC
CASSLYAGTHSYEQYF
>-|-|TRBV21-1|TRBJ2-1
TGTGCCAGCAGCAGACACAGGCTCAGTTCCTACAATGAGCAGTTCTTC
CASSRHRLSSYNEQFF
>-|TRBD1|TRBV29-1|TRBJ2-1
TGCAGCGTCAGGGGACAGACCAATGAGCAGTTCTTC
CSVRGQTNEQFF
>-|TRBD2|TRBV4-2|TRBJ2-2
TGTGCCAGCAGCCAAGGCCTTGGGACTAGCAGGAACACCGGGGAGCTGTTTTTT
CASSQGLGTSRNTGELFF
>few|-|TRBV12-3/TRBV12-4|TRBJ2-2
TGTGCCAGCAGCCCAATGGAACCGCGGGGCGGGGAGCTGTTTTTT
CASSPMEPRGGELFF
>-|-|TRBV12-3/TRBV12-4|TRBJ2-5
TGTGCCAGCAGTTCCACAGGGTTGCGAGAGACCCAGTACTTC
CASSSTGLRETQYF
>few|-|TRBV25-1|TRBJ1-3
TGTGCCAGCAGTTGGGGTTCTGGAAACACCATATATTTT
CASSWGSGNTIYF
>-|-|TRBV7-9|TRBJ1-6
TGTGCCACCCAAGGGGCAGCGGGACTTTATAATTCACCCCTCCACTTT
CATQGAAGLYNSPLHF
>-|TRBD1|TRBV6-4|TRBJ2-7
TGTGCCAGCAGCCCGGGACAGGGATCCTACAATGAGCAGTACTTC
CASSPGQGSYNEQYF
>few|TRBD2|TRBV7-2|TRBJ2-7
TGTGCCAGCAGCTTGGCACTAGCGGGAGGGGACGAGCAGTACTTC
CASSLALAGGDEQYF
>-|-|TRBV20-1|TRBJ1-6
TGCAGTGCTAGAGATAACAGACGCTCCTATAATTCACCCCTCCACTTT
CSARDNRRSYNSPLHF
>few|-|TRBV5-1|TRBJ2-7
TGCGCCAGCAGCACCGTAACAGGGAGAAGGGGCGAGCAGTACTTC
CASSTVTGRRGEQYF
>-|-|TRBV3-1|TRBJ1-2
TGTGCCAGCAGCCACAGGGGTGATTATGGCTACACCTTC
CASSHRGDYGYTF
>-|TRBD2|TRBV18|TRBJ2-1
TGTGCCAGCTCACCAGGAGCGGGAGTAACCTACAATGAGCAGTTCTTC
CASSPGAGVTYNEQFF
>-|TRBD1|TRBV7-3|TRBJ2-3
TGTGCCAGCAGCCAGACAGGGGTCGGCACAGATGCGCAGTATTTT
CASSQTGVGTDAQYF
>-|-|TRBV9|TRBJ2-2
TGTGCCAGCAGCGTAGTGATAGCGGAGACAACCGGGGAGCTGTTTTTT
CASSVVIAETTGELFF
>-|-|TRBV5-1|TRBJ2-5
TGCGCCAGCAGCCCCCCCCCGTTTTATTCGGAGACCCAGTACTTC
CASSPPPFYSETQYF
>-|TRBD2|TRBV4-2|TRBJ2-5
TGTGCCAGCAGCCGGAGAACTAGCGGGGAAGCGGAGACCCAGTACTTC
CASSRRTSGEAETQYF
>-|-|TRBV27|TRBJ2-6
TGTGCCAGCAAGGATTACTCTGGGGCCAACGTCCTGACTTTC
CASKDYSGANVLTF
>few|-|TRBV7-9|TRBJ2-5
TGTGCCAGCAGCCAACCTCAAGTTGACAGAAACCAAGAGACCCAGTACTTC
CASSQPQVDRNQETQYF
>few|-|TRBV28|TRBJ2-1
TGTGCCAGCAGTGTTGGGCAGGCCTACAATGAGCAGTTCTTC
CASSVGQAYNEQFF
>once|-|TRBV7-9|TRBJ1-1
TGTGCCAGCAGCCGCCAGGGAGGGGACACTGAAGCTTTCTTT
CASSRQGGDTEAFF
>-|TRBD1|TRBV18|TRBJ2-7
TGTGCCAGCTCACAGGACAGGGGTTACTCCGAGCAGTACTTC
CASSQDRGYSEQYF
>few|-|TRBV7-3|TRBJ2-1
TGTGCCAGCAGCCCCGAGGGGGGGCGGTACAATGAGCAGTTCTTC
CASSPEGGRYNEQFF
>-|-|TRBV28|TRBJ1-6
TGTGCCAGCAGTTTAGAGGGTTCACCCCTCCACTTT
CASSLEGSPLHF
>-|TRBD2|TRBV5-1|TRBJ2-1
TGCGCCAGCAGCTTGAGACTAGCGGGAAACAATGAGCAGTTCTTC
CASSLRLAGNNEQFF
>once|-|TRBV24-1|TRBJ2-3
TGTGCCACCAGTGACGGGGGAGCCAGCACAGATACGCAGTATTTT
CATSDGGASTDTQYF
>-|-|TRBV20-1|TRBJ2-6
TGCAGTGCTAGAGATGGAACGATCGGGGCCAACGTCCTGACTTTC
CSARDGTIGANVLTF
>few|-|TRBV4-3|TRBJ2-1
TGCGCCAGCAGCCAAGACCACCTAACTAGGGCCCCCAATGAGCAGTTCTTC
CASSQDHLTRAPNEQFF
>-|TRBD2|TRBV7-2|TRBJ2-3
TGTGCCAGCACCCTTGGACTAGCGGGAATCACAGATACGCAGTATTTT
CASTLGLAGITDTQYF
>few|TRBD1|TRBV20-1|TRBJ2-1
TGCAGTGCTAGATCCAATGACGCGGACAGGGTACTTAATGAGCAGTTCTTC
CSARSNDADRVLNEQFF
>-|TRBD2|TRBV11-1|TRBJ2-2
TGTGCCAGCAGCTTCTCCGGTGGACTAGAGATCCCGGGGGAGCTGTTTTTT
CASSFSGGLEIPGELFF
>-|TRBD2|TRBV10-3|TRBJ2-5
TGTGCCATCAGTGAGAGGGTAGCGGGAGCCCAGTGGGAGACCCAGTACTTC
CAISERVAGAQWETQYF
>-|-|TRBV3-1|TRBJ2-5
TGTGCCAGCAGCCAAAGATCGCTGAAGGGGGTCAGAGAGACCCAGTACTTC
CASSQRSLKGVRETQYF
>once|TRBD2|TRBV4-2|TRBJ2-1
TGTGCCAGCAGCCCCGGGACTAGCGGGGTGGGCAATGAGCAGTTCTTC
CASSPGTSGVGNEQFF
>few|-|TRBV7-6|TRBJ2-5
TGTGCCAGCAGCTTAGACGGACTACCCCAAGAGACCCAGTACTTC
CASSLDGLPQETQYF
>-|TRBD2|TRBV11-2|TRBJ2-3
TGTGCCAGCAGCTTAAAGTTAACTAGCGGGATTATAGATACGCAGTATTTT
CASSLKLTSGIIDTQYF
>once|-|TRBV28|TRBJ1-5
TGTGCCAGCAGTTTTTCGACAGGCAGGAATCAGCCCCAGCATTTT
CASSFSTGRNQPQHF
>few|TRBD1|TRBV2|TRBJ2-7
TGTGCCAGCACACTGGGACAGGGAATAATGGGGAACAATGAGCAGTACTTC
CASTLGQGIMGNNEQYF
>few|-|TRBV20-1|TRBJ2-7
TGCAGTAGTAAAAGGGACACCTCCTACGAGCAGTACTTC
CSSKRDTSYEQYF
>-|-|TRBV10-3|TRBJ1-2
TGTGCCATCAGCCAGGGAGTGCGGGATGGCTGCACCTTC
CAISQGVRDGCTF